These 27 T cell receptor beta chains originate from one sample sequenced in a study of OX40 agonist ivuxolimab in advanced cancers. The assay was immunoSEQ multiplex PCR, and TCRdb's table has in-frame clones only and misses some. The sample holds some 79,000 clones; about 90% are singletons and the top ten take approximately 0.45%. This sample comprised CD4+ or CD8+ T cells sorted from blood, obtained in a trial of the OX40 agonist ivuxolimab. Receptors were obtained from an adult with an advanced solid tumor such as melanoma, head and neck, liver or kidney cancer.

V and J are TRBV10-3 and TRBJ2-3, with 9 bases aligning to TRBD2. Germline assignment: CDR1 ENHRY and CDR2 SYGVKD. The CDR3 is 16 residues long. Unmatched junction bases numbered 10, after V lost 4 bases and J lost 5 bases. The CDR3 protein is CAISVNIAGVGDTQYF. CDR3 sequence (DNA): TGTGCCATCAGTGTGAACATAGCGGGAGTTGGAGATACGCAGTATTTT.

V and J are TRBV7-9 and TRBJ1-5; 7 bases map to TRBD1. With 8 bases clipped from V and 5 bases from J, the junction kept 6 bases outside the gene matches. The germline V gene encodes CDR1 SEHNR and CDR2 FQNEAQ (reference sequence). This CDR3 comprises 13 residues. In DNA form, the CDR3 reads TGTGCCAGCGGAGGGGACAGTTATCAGCCCCAGCATTTT. This encodes CASGGDSYQPQHF. Combining the CDR3 with reference TRBV7-9 and TRBJ1-5 gives the whole variable domain DTGVSQNPRHKITKRGQNVTFRCDPISEHNRLYWYRQTLGQGPEFLTYFQNEAQLEKSRLLSDRFSAERPKGSFSTLEIQRTEQGDSAMYLCASGGDSYQPQHFGDGTRLSIL.

The rearrangement joins TRBV11-3 to TRBJ2-7, with TRBD2 matching 7 bases. The CDR3 sequence is 15 residues long. The germline gives CDR1 SGHNT, CDR2 YENEEA. J gave up 0 bases and V 1 base, and 3 bases lay outside the gene matches. The CDR3 sequence: CASSLGGGASYEQYF. CDR3 DNA sequence: TGTGCCAGCAGCTTAGGGGGGGGAGCCTCCTACGAGCAGTACTTC.

The rearrangement links TRBV7-2 to TRBJ2-5; no reliable D call. Germline CDR1 is SGHTA and CDR2 is FQGNSA. V dropped 1 base and J dropped 4 bases, with 4 bases sitting between them. CDR3 length: 12 residues. CDR3 sequence (DNA): TGTGCCAGCAGCTTAGTTCGAGAGACCCAGTACTTC. Its protein is CASSLVRETQYF.

This clone is a singleton in its sample. V usage is TRBV6-1 and J usage is TRBJ2-5; 10 positions match TRBD1. CDR3 length: 14 amino acids. CDR1 and CDR2 (germline): MNHNS, SASEGT. V was pared by 6 bases and J by 3 bases, with 4 bases of the junction left unmatched. CDR3 DNA sequence: TGTGCCAGCAGCCCCGGACAGGGGGAAGAGACCCAGTACTTC. Translation gives CASSPGQGEETQYF.

The V and J genes are TRBV6-1 and TRBJ2-1; D might be TRBD1 or TRBD2, each matching 5 bases. The CDR3 consists of 12 residues. Germline lookup yields CDR1 MNHNS and CDR2 SASEGT. The V gene lost 5 bases and the J gene lost 6 bases, with 8 bases spanning the gap. Written as DNA, the CDR3 is TGTGCCAGCAGTCGGGGCCGCAATGAGCAGTTCTTC. Encoded protein: CASSRGRNEQFF.

This chain uses TRBV19 with TRBJ1-1; the match to TRBD1 covers 10 bases. The CDR3 has 15 amino acids. The V and J ends lost 5 bases and 5 bases, in that order; junction bases with no gene match: 8. Germline loops: CDR1 LNHDA, CDR2 SQIVND (reference sequence). The CDR3 region has the DNA TGTGCCAGTAGTCCTTTCGGACAGGGGGAGACTGAAGCTTTCTTT. As protein: CASSPFGQGETEAFF. Drawing the rest from reference TRBV19 and TRBJ1-1, the complete variable domain is DGGITQSPKYLFRKEGQNVTLSCEQNLNHDAMYWYRQDPGQGLRLIYYSQIVNDFQKGDIAEGYSVSREKKESFPLTVTSAQKNPTAFYLCASSPFGQGETEAFFGQGTRLTVV.

This clone has a single count. V gene TRBV6-5 combines with J gene TRBJ1-1; the match to TRBD1 covers 11 bases. The CDR3 consists of 14 residues. With V trimmed by 2 bases and J by 7 bases, 3 bases remained unmatched. Germline V gives CDR1 MNHEY, CDR2 SVGAGI. CDR3 coding DNA: TGTGCCAGCAGTTACGGACAGGGGGCTTTTGAAGCTTTCTTT. Protein product: CASSYGQGAFEAFF.

The chain is built from TRBV19 and TRBJ2-7, with 7 positions matching TRBD2. This CDR3 comprises 15 residues. Trimming at V came to 6 bases and at J to 6 bases, leaving 14 bases not matched to a gene. Germline V CDR1 and CDR2: LNHDA, SQIVND (reference sequence). The CDR3 DNA reads as TGTGCCAGTAGCATGTCTGGCGGGAGCTGGCTCGAGCAGTACTTC. The encoded protein is CASSMSGGSWLEQYF.

The table lists this clone with a count of one. V gene TRBV11-2 combines with J gene TRBJ2-7; possibly TRBD1 or TRBD2 for D (7 bases each). From germline, CDR1 is SGHAT and CDR2 FQNNGV. The CDR3 is 15 residues long. V was trimmed by 5 bases and J by 2 bases, leaving 16 bases between them. The CDR3 bases are TGTGCCAGCAGCGAGACAGGGACTATGACCTACGAGCAGTACTTC. Translated: CASSETGTMTYEQYF.

This clone was seen only once. This chain connects TRBV5-6 to TRBJ1-1; the D is unclear. CDR1 and CDR2 from the germline V gene are SGHDT and YYEEEE. CDR3 length equals 16 residues. V was cut by 4 bases and J by 3 bases, with 19 bases left in between. Here the CDR3 reads CASSQELNPLYTEAFF. The CDR3 coding sequence is TGTGCCAGCAGCCAGGAGCTGAACCCGTTATACACTGAAGCTTTCTTT.

This chain joins TRBV6-5 and TRBJ1-1; D gene ambiguous. The CDR3 runs to 13 residues. Trimming removed 7 bases from V and 1 base from J, with 10 bases in between. Germline CDR1 and CDR2: MNHEY and SVGAGI. In DNA, the CDR3 is TGTGCCAGCACCCACACTGGGAACACTGAAGCTTTCTTT. Residues: CASTHTGNTEAFF.

This chain uses TRBV11-2 with TRBJ2-3; TRBD2 agrees at 9 bases. J gave up 4 bases and V 5 bases, and 7 bases lay outside the gene matches. Germline assignment: CDR1 SGHAT and CDR2 FQNNGV. CDR3 size: 15 residues. CDR3: CASSVTSGWADTQYF. CDR3 coding DNA: TGTGCCAGCAGCGTCACTAGCGGGTGGGCAGATACGCAGTATTTT.

CDR3 region: CASSPLTGSNQPQHF. CDR3 coding DNA: TGTGCCAGCTCACCCCTGACAGGGAGCAATCAGCCCCAGCATTTT. The V call is TRBV18, the J call TRBJ1-5; TRBD1 aligns across 7 bases. The CDR3 sequence is 15 residues long. CDR1 is KGHSH and CDR2 is LQKENI in the germline V gene. J was trimmed by 1 base and V by 3 bases; bases with no gene match: 3.

The J gene is TRBJ1-1, the V gene TRBV10-3; no firm D call. Trimming took 6 bases from V and 1 from J, leaving 9 bases between them. The CDR3 runs to 13 residues. Germline CDR1 ENHRY, CDR2 SYGVKD. CDR3 nucleotides: TGTGCCATCAGCCAAACAGAGAACACTGAAGCTTTCTTT. Translated, it gives CAISQTENTEAFF.

The CDR3 region has the DNA TGCGCCAGCAGCCCTTCTAGCGGGGAGACAGATACGCAGTATTTT. This sequence encodes CASSPSSGETDTQYF. The chain couples TRBV5-1 to TRBJ2-3; 9 nucleotides match TRBD2. Germline values: CDR1 SGHRS, CDR2 YFSETQ. V lost 4 bases, J lost 3 bases, and 6 bases stayed unmatched. This CDR3 has 15 residues. Variable domain in full (rest from reference TRBV5-1 and TRBJ2-3): KAGVTQTPRYLIKTRGQQVTLSCSPISGHRSVSWYQQTPGQGLQFLFEYFSETQRNKGNFPGRFSGRQFSNSRSEMNVSTLELGDSALYLCASSPSSGETDTQYFGPGTRLTVL.

This rearrangement joins TRBV19 to TRBJ2-2; TRBD2 matches at 12 bases. The CDR3 contains 16 residues. Germline trimming cut 6 bases from V and 0 bases from J; bases unmatched to any gene: 2. Germline V gene data show CDR1 as LNHDA and CDR2 as SQIVND (reference sequence). This CDR3 reads CASRSSGRANTGELFF. CDR3 sequence (DNA): TGTGCCAGTAGGTCTAGCGGGAGGGCGAACACCGGGGAGCTGTTTTTT.

The chain uses TRBV7-8 and TRBJ2-7; D is possibly TRBD2 (5 bases). The CDR3 length is 13 residues. With 0 bases removed from V and 3 bases from J, the gap between germline ends came to 6 bases. Germline V lookup: CDR1 SGHVS, CDR2 FQNEAQ. The CDR3 region has the DNA TGTGCCAGCAGCTTAGCGAGGGTCTACGAGCAGTACTTC. Protein sequence: CASSLARVYEQYF.

The CDR3 bases are TGTGCCAGCAGTTACTCCCTCGGGGCAGGGGGGAAGACCCAGTACTTC. Residues: CASSYSLGAGGKTQYF. This rearrangement joins TRBV6-5 to TRBJ2-5; maybe TRBD1 (7 bases). V lost 0 bases and J lost 6, with 17 bases in between. Per the germline V gene, CDR1 is MNHEY and CDR2 is SVGAGI. This CDR3 has 16 residues.

The genes are TRBV30 and TRBJ2-3; D perhaps matches TRBD1 (6 bases). CDR1 GTSNPN and CDR2 SVGIG come from the germline V gene (reference sequence). V lost 0 bases and J lost 6, with 16 bases in between. There are 15 residues in the CDR3. The CDR3 DNA is TGTGCCTGGAGTGTTCGAGGGGGTAGGAGGGATACGCAGTATTTT. It specifies CAWSVRGGRRDTQYF.

The chain links TRBV9 to TRBJ2-2; 8 bases are shared with TRBD2. The CDR3 contains 16 residues. Germline CDR1 SGDLS, CDR2 YYNGEE. J gave up 4 bases and V 4 bases, and 9 bases lay outside the gene matches. The CDR3 is CASSPVGLVSTGELFF. DNA of the CDR3: TGTGCCAGCAGCCCAGTGGGACTAGTTTCCACCGGGGAGCTGTTTTTT.

This chain links TRBV12-5 with TRBJ2-7; 7 nucleotides line up with TRBD1. Per the germline V gene, CDR1 is LGHNT and CDR2 is FRNRAP. V lost 6 bases to trimming and J lost 4 bases; unmatched junction nucleotides: 9. CDR3 length: 14 residues. The CDR3: CASGRNTQGYEQYF. The CDR3 DNA reads as TGTGCTAGTGGAAGAAATACACAGGGGTACGAGCAGTACTTC.

This chain connects TRBV9 to TRBJ2-5; D is perhaps TRBD2 (6 bases). Germline V gene lookup returns CDR1 SGDLS and CDR2 YYNGEE. The CDR3 length is 13 residues. Between the trimmed V and J ends, which lost 5 bases and 0 bases, there was a span of 8 bases. The CDR3 sequence: CASRGGDQETQYF. The CDR3 DNA sequence: TGTGCCAGCAGGGGGGGTGACCAAGAGACCCAGTACTTC.

V gene TRBV25-1 combines with J gene TRBJ1-2; 10 nucleotides match TRBD1. The CDR3 covers 16 residues. The germline V gene has CDR1 MGHDK and CDR2 SYGVNS. V shed 0 bases and J 4 bases; nucleotides not matched to a gene: 5. The CDR3 protein is CASSEYPGQGLYGYTF. DNA of the CDR3: TGTGCCAGCAGTGAATACCCGGGACAGGGGCTCTATGGCTACACCTTC.

V gene TRBV30 combines with J gene TRBJ2-7; D gene unclear. Germline lookup yields CDR1 GTSNPN and CDR2 SVGIG (reference sequence). CDR3 size: 15 residues. The V gene lost 0 bases and the J gene lost 1 base, with 13 bases spanning the gap. CDR3 loop: CAWSVKFRLSYEQYF. The CDR3 DNA sequence: TGTGCCTGGAGTGTTAAATTCCGCCTATCCTACGAGCAGTACTTC. The full variable domain, in which reference TRBV30 and TRBJ2-7 provide the parts outside the CDR3, is SQTIHQWPATLVQPVGSPLSLECTVEGTSNPNLYWYRQAAGRGLQLLFYSVGIGQISSEVPQNLSASRPQDRQFILSSKKLLLSDSGFYLCAWSVKFRLSYEQYFGPGTRLTVT.

In this sample, this clone turned up once. V is TRBV28 and J is TRBJ2-5; D may be TRBD2 (6 bases). V was shortened by 6 bases and J by 4 bases, with 15 bases between the two germline ends. The CDR3 contains 14 residues. Germline assignment: CDR1 MDHEN and CDR2 SYDVKM. The CDR3 is CASSPRDFGETQYF. The CDR3 DNA reads as TGTGCCAGCAGCCCACGGGACTTTGGAGAGACCCAGTACTTC.

The chain has TRBV11-3 and TRBJ2-1; the match to TRBD2 covers 12 bases. Trimming took 1 base from V and 8 from J; bases not matched to a gene: 12. Germline V gene lookup returns CDR1 SGHNT and CDR2 YENEEA. This CDR3 has 18 amino acids. CDR3 nucleotide sequence: TGTGCCAGCAGCTTAGGAACTTCTAGCGGGAGGGGGTCATATGAGCAGTTCTTC. Protein: CASSLGTSSGRGSYEQFF.